The 2 T cell receptor beta chains given below trace back to one sample, sequenced in a study of T cells in Graves' hyperthyroidism and ophthalmopathy. TCR beta CDR3 sequences were amplified from RNA transcripts. First-round RT-PCR of the TCR CDR3 relied on the HTBI primer set. TCRdb re-called the multiplex PCR reads with MiXCR, one entry per CDR3 protein. The sample contains roughly 350,000 distinct CDR3 sequences, more than 12% of which appear only once. Input material: blood. These receptors were obtained from a woman in her twenties or thirties with Graves' ophthalmopathy.

This clonotype has just one count. A read error is possible here, since a much larger clone lies one base away. The V and J genes are TRBV3-1 and TRBJ1-2; TRBD1 aligns across 9 bases. Germline CDR1 is LGHDT and CDR2 is YNNKEL (reference sequence). V lost 4 bases, J lost 10 bases, and 13 bases stayed unmatched. This CDR3 is 15 amino acids long. CDR3 DNA: TGTGCCAGCAGCCCCTCTTGGACAGGGGAAAGTGCCTACACCTTC. This gives the protein CASSPSWTGESAYTF.

This clonotype appeared a few times. The J gene is TRBJ1-5, the V gene TRBV4-1; weak D call: TRBD1 (6 bases). Germline-derived CDR1 and CDR2 are MGHRA and YSYEKL. With 0 bases removed from V and 2 bases from J, the gap between germline ends came to 32 bases. This CDR3 has 23 amino acids. The CDR3 is CASSQDPGDTQRQGGAGNQPQHF. CDR3 sequence (DNA): TGCGCCAGCAGCCAAGATCCGGGGGATACACAAAGACAAGGGGGGGCGGGCAATCAGCCCCAGCATTTT.